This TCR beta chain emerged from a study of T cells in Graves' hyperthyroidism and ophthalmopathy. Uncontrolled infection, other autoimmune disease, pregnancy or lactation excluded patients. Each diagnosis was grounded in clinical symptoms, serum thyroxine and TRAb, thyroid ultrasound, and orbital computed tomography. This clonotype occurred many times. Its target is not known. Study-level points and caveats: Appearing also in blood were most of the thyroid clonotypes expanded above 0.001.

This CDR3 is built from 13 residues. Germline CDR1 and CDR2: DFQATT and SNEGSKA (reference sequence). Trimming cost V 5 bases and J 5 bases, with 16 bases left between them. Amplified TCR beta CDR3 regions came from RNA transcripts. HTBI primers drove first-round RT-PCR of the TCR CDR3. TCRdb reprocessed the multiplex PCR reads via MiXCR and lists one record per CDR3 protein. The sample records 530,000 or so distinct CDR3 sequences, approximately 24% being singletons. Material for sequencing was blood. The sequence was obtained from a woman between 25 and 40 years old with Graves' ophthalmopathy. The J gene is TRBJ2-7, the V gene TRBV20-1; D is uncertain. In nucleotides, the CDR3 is TGCAGTGCTGGGGTGACGGGCCTCGACGAGCAGTACTTC. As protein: CSAGVTGLDEQYF.